These T cell receptor beta chains were read from a single sample in a study of blood T cell repertoires in COVID-19. This table comes from immunoSEQ multiplex PCR, and its TCRdb copy is limited to in-frame clones, with some not included. Of nearly 350,000 clones in the sample, around 87% were seen once. What was sequenced was peripheral blood. The receptors derive from a woman in her 50s with COVID-19, enrolled during active disease. Both conserved end residues are part of each CDR3. The D gene is left open where the match is weak. Size is omitted from some rows. Given values are once, few, many or a class for expanded clones.

CDR3 DNA	CDR3 protein	CDR3 length	D gene	J gene	V gene	clone size
TGTGCCAGCAGTTTAGCCCACCTAGGACTAGCGGGGGACAATGAGCAGTTCTTC	CASSLAHLGLAGDNEQFF	18	TRBD2	TRBJ2-1	TRBV27	NA
TGTGCCAGCAGCTTAGATCTGTGGGGGACAGGGGGGAATGAGCAGTTCTTC	CASSLDLWGTGGNEQFF	17	TRBD1	TRBJ2-1	TRBV11-3	NA
TGCGCCAGCAGCTTGATGGCGGGAGGAAGTACTGAGCAGTTCTTC	CASSLMAGGSTEQFF	15	TRBD2	TRBJ2-1	TRBV5-1	NA
TGTGCCAGCACCTTAGGTGGCAGAGGGGAGCAGTTCTTC	CASTLGGRGEQFF	13	NA	TRBJ2-1	TRBV11-2	NA
TGTGCCAGCAGTAACGGACTAGCGGGAGTTGAGCAGTTCTTC	CASSNGLAGVEQFF	14	TRBD2	TRBJ2-1	TRBV27	NA
TGTGCCAGCAGTTACTCCCCCCAGGGAAGCCTAAACAATGAGCAGTTCTTC	CASSYSPQGSLNNEQFF	17	NA	TRBJ2-1	TRBV6-2/TRBV6-3	NA
TGTGCCAGCAGCCCTTACGGGGAGGGGGTATACAATGAGCAGTTCTTC	CASSPYGEGVYNEQFF	16	NA	TRBJ2-1	TRBV3-1/TRBV3-2	NA
TGTGCCAGCAGCCAGATAAGACTAGCGGGAACAGATACGCAGTATTTT	CASSQIRLAGTDTQYF	16	TRBD2	TRBJ2-3	TRBV14	few
TGTGCCAGCAGTCACGGTAGCGGGAGGGCCTCGGACACCGGGGAGCTGTTTTTT	CASSHGSGRASDTGELFF	18	TRBD2	TRBJ2-2	TRBV2	NA
TGTGCCAGCATCTATACAGCGGGTTCCTCCTACGAGCAGTACTTC	CASIYTAGSSYEQYF	15	NA	TRBJ2-7	TRBV7-2	NA
TGTGCCAGCATGGGGGACAGGAACGCCTATGGCTACACCTTC	CASMGDRNAYGYTF	14	TRBD1	TRBJ1-2	TRBV6-5	NA
TGTGCCAGCAGCTTAGGGGACTTATTAAGAACTAATGAAAAACTGTTTTTT	CASSLGDLLRTNEKLFF	17	NA	TRBJ1-4	TRBV7-9	NA
TGTGCCAGCAGCCAAGAAGAAGCTAGCGGGGCACGCTTCTACAATGAGCAGTTCTTC	CASSQEEASGARFYNEQFF	19	TRBD2	TRBJ2-1	TRBV4-2	NA
TGTGCCTGGAGAATCAAAAATGAAGCTTTCTTT	CAWRIKNEAFF	11	NA	TRBJ1-1	TRBV30	NA
TGCGCCAGCAGCAGACAGAGCTCCTACGAGCAGTACTTC	CASSRQSSYEQYF	13	NA	TRBJ2-7	TRBV5-1	NA
TGTGCCAGCGCAAGTTTAGGAGTTGGTGGCTACACCTTC	CASASLGVGGYTF	13	NA	TRBJ1-2	TRBV27	NA
TGTGCCAGCAGCTTGTATGACAGGTTCTATGGCTACACCTTC	CASSLYDRFYGYTF	14	NA	TRBJ1-2	TRBV5-4	NA
TGTGCCAGCAGCTTACAGGGACAGGGAAATGAAAAACTGTTTTTT	CASSLQGQGNEKLFF	15	TRBD1	TRBJ1-4	TRBV7-2	once
TGCAGTGCTAGTCTCGGGGGAAATCAGCCCCAGCATTTT	CSASLGGNQPQHF	13	NA	TRBJ1-5	TRBV20-1	NA
TGCGCCAGCAGCCTAGGGACAGGGGAAGGGTCACCCCTCCACTTT	CASSLGTGEGSPLHF	15	TRBD1	TRBJ1-6	TRBV5-1	few
TGTGCCAGCAGTTCCCACAGATCCTACGAGCAGTACTTC	CASSSHRSYEQYF	13	NA	TRBJ2-7	TRBV27	NA
TGTGCCACCCAAGGACTAGCGGAGCGCTCCTACGAGCAGTACTTC	CATQGLAERSYEQYF	15	TRBD2	TRBJ2-7	TRBV24-1	NA
TGTGCCAGCAGCACATTCACAGGGCCGGGAGAGACCCAGTACTTC	CASSTFTGPGETQYF	15	NA	TRBJ2-5	TRBV5-4	NA
TGTGCCAGCAGTTTATCGTTAGGCGGGGGGCAAGAGACCCAGTACTTC	CASSLSLGGGQETQYF	16	TRBD2	TRBJ2-5	TRBV27	NA
TGTGCTAGTGGCACAGGGGAGTCACCCCTCCACTTT	CASGTGESPLHF	12	TRBD1	TRBJ1-6	TRBV12-5	once
TGCAGCGTTCCTCCAGGCACAGATACGCAGTATTTT	CSVPPGTDTQYF	12	NA	TRBJ2-3	TRBV29-1	NA
TGTGCCAGCAGTTACGCCGGGACAGGGGATAATCAGCCCCAGCATTTT	CASSYAGTGDNQPQHF	16	TRBD1	TRBJ1-5	TRBV6-2/TRBV6-3	once